This T cell receptor (beta chain) emerged from a study of blood T cell repertoires in COVID-19. Study as a whole: From the United States, Italy and Spain came samples of acute and convalescent COVID-19. Sample material is recorded as cDNA or gDNA derived from T cells, B-cell-depleted T cells, or PBMCs.

In the authors' methods: Researchers report that nucleated cell counts were estimated from reference gene primer amplification. This table comes from immunoSEQ multiplex PCR, and its TCRdb copy is limited to in-frame clones, with some not included. That table furnishes V, J and clone size, whereas the DNA furnished D and trimming. The table records about 200,000 clones, roughly 86% of them present only once. J lost 2 bases, V lost 4 bases, and 7 bases had no gene match. This CDR3 region has 17 residues. Germline V gene lookup returns CDR1 SGHTA and CDR2 FQGNSA. The receptor was isolated from a man in his sixties with acute or convalescent COVID-19. Material for sequencing was peripheral blood. The chain employs TRBV7-2 and TRBJ1-6; 8 bases are shared with TRBD1. This CDR3 reads CASSSVGQGAYNSPLHF. The CDR3 DNA reads TGTGCCAGCAGCTCCGTAGGACAGGGTGCCTATAATTCACCCCTCCACTTT.